Listed below are T cell receptor beta chains from one sample, sequenced in a study of OX40 agonist ivuxolimab in advanced cancers. Libraries were prepared by immunoSEQ multiplex PCR; TCRdb keeps only in-frame clonotypes and omits some of them. The sample records some 66,000 clones, more than 60% being singletons. Sequenced material: CD4+ or CD8+ T cells sorted from blood, taken in a trial of the OX40 agonist ivuxolimab. The receptors here all came from an adult with an advanced solid tumor such as melanoma, head and neck, liver or kidney cancer. Each CDR3 is given with its conserved first and last residue. A D gene is named only where the DNA matches it firmly. Clone sizes are given selectively: once, few, many, or a class where the clone is expanded.

V gene: TRBV30
J gene: TRBJ2-7
D gene: TRBD1
clone size: once
CDR3 protein: CAWSVGGASYEQYF
CDR3 DNA: TGTGCCTGGAGTGTAGGGGGCGCCTCCTACGAGCAGTACTTC

V gene: TRBV18
J gene: TRBJ1-1
D gene: .
clone size: .
CDR3 protein: CASSPQTDEAFF
CDR3 DNA: TGTGCCAGCTCACCACAGACAGATGAAGCTTTCTTT

V gene: TRBV5-1
J gene: TRBJ1-1
D gene: TRBD1
clone size: .
CDR3 protein: CASSLGGTGGLNTEAFF
CDR3 DNA: TGCGCCAGCAGCTTGGGAGGGACAGGGGGCCTGAACACTGAAGCTTTCTTT

V gene: TRBV12-2
J gene: TRBJ2-5
D gene: .
clone size: .
CDR3 protein: CASRLAGLAGGETQYF
CDR3 DNA: TGTGCAAGTCGCTTAGCGGGACTAGCGGGGGGCGAGACCCAGTACTTC

V gene: TRBV9
J gene: TRBJ2-1
D gene: .
clone size: once
CDR3 protein: CASSVDLGGTGFNEQFF
CDR3 DNA: TGTGCCAGCAGCGTAGATCTGGGGGGGACAGGTTTCAATGAGCAGTTCTTC

V gene: TRBV20-1
J gene: TRBJ2-7
D gene: .
clone size: .
CDR3 protein: CSASLQTEQYF
CDR3 DNA: TGCAGTGCTAGCCTTCAGACCGAGCAGTACTTC

V gene: TRBV29-1
J gene: TRBJ2-3
D gene: TRBD2
clone size: .
CDR3 protein: CSVLRTSTSTDTQYF
CDR3 DNA: TGCAGCGTTCTCCGGACTAGCACTAGCACAGATACGCAGTATTTT

V gene: TRBV11-2
J gene: TRBJ1-2
D gene: TRBD1
clone size: .
CDR3 protein: CASSRDRGDGYTF
CDR3 DNA: TGTGCCAGCAGCCGTGACAGGGGCGATGGCTACACCTTC

V gene: TRBV27
J gene: TRBJ1-1
D gene: .
clone size: .
CDR3 protein: CASSAELNTEAFF
CDR3 DNA: TGTGCCAGCAGTGCAGAATTGAACACTGAAGCTTTCTTT

V gene: TRBV5-5
J gene: TRBJ2-6
D gene: TRBD1
clone size: .
CDR3 protein: CASSFETGAGANVLTF
CDR3 DNA: TGTGCCAGCAGCTTCGAGACAGGGGCTGGGGCCAACGTCCTGACTTTC

V gene: TRBV19
J gene: TRBJ2-7
D gene: .
clone size: few
CDR3 protein: CASRPVTGSSYEQYF
CDR3 DNA: TGTGCCAGTAGGCCAGTTACAGGAAGCTCCTACGAGCAGTACTTC

V gene: TRBV19
J gene: TRBJ2-3
D gene: .
clone size: .
CDR3 protein: CASSFRTGSGTDTQYF
CDR3 DNA: TGTGCCAGTAGTTTCAGAACGGGGAGCGGGACAGATACGCAGTATTTT

V gene: TRBV9
J gene: TRBJ1-2
D gene: TRBD1
clone size: .
CDR3 protein: CASSSDRGLKGYTF
CDR3 DNA: TGTGCCAGCAGCTCGGACAGGGGGCTGAAGGGCTACACCTTC

V gene: TRBV6-4
J gene: TRBJ2-4
D gene: .
clone size: .
CDR3 protein: CASRSQGGRLAKNIQYF
CDR3 DNA: TGTGCCAGCAGGTCCCAGGGGGGTCGTTTAGCCAAAAACATTCAGTACTTC

V gene: TRBV21-1
J gene: TRBJ2-3
D gene: .
clone size: .
CDR3 protein: CASTELRGTDTQYF
CDR3 DNA: TGTGCCAGCACCGAGTTGAGGGGGACAGATACGCAGTATTTT

V gene: TRBV19
J gene: TRBJ1-5
D gene: TRBD1
clone size: .
CDR3 protein: CASTGQGRRQPQHF
CDR3 DNA: TGTGCCAGTACGGGACAGGGGAGACGCCAGCCCCAGCATTTT

V gene: TRBV28
J gene: TRBJ2-1
D gene: .
clone size: .
CDR3 protein: CASSLPGGLTRQFF
CDR3 DNA: TGTGCCAGCAGTTTGCCCGGGGGGCTTACTCGGCAGTTCTTC

V gene: TRBV5-1
J gene: TRBJ1-2
D gene: .
clone size: .
CDR3 protein: CASSLYGRDGYTF
CDR3 DNA: TGCGCCAGCAGCTTGTATGGGAGGGATGGCTACACCTTC

V gene: TRBV30
J gene: TRBJ2-5
D gene: .
clone size: .
CDR3 protein: CAWSLGGISFSEQYF
CDR3 DNA: TGTGCCTGGAGTTTAGGGGGGATTAGTTTCAGTGAGCAGTACTTC

V gene: TRBV10-1
J gene: TRBJ2-2
D gene: .
clone size: .
CDR3 protein: CASEYSGQNTGELFF
CDR3 DNA: TGCGCCAGTGAATACTCGGGTCAGAACACCGGGGAGCTGTTTTTT

V gene: TRBV19
J gene: TRBJ2-3
D gene: .
clone size: .
CDR3 protein: CASRGRGITQYF
CDR3 DNA: TGTGCCAGTAGAGGGAGAGGGATCACGCAGTATTTT

V gene: TRBV10-3
J gene: TRBJ1-2
D gene: .
clone size: .
CDR3 protein: CAISPRTGNYGYTF
CDR3 DNA: TGTGCCATCAGCCCCCGGACGGGTAACTATGGCTACACCTTC

V gene: TRBV28
J gene: TRBJ2-7
D gene: TRBD1
clone size: .
CDR3 protein: CASSSGQAPYEQYF
CDR3 DNA: TGTGCCAGCAGTTCGGGACAGGCCCCCTACGAGCAGTACTTC

V gene: TRBV19
J gene: TRBJ1-5
D gene: TRBD1
clone size: .
CDR3 protein: CASSGGTGRNQPQHF
CDR3 DNA: TGTGCCAGTAGTGGAGGGACAGGTCGCAATCAGCCCCAGCATTTT

V gene: TRBV4-1
J gene: TRBJ2-7
D gene: TRBD2
clone size: .
CDR3 protein: CASSQDSANLAGKFEQYF
CDR3 DNA: TGCGCCAGCAGCCAAGATTCGGCGAACCTAGCGGGGAAGTTCGAGCAGTACTTC

V gene: TRBV6-6
J gene: TRBJ2-7
D gene: .
clone size: once
CDR3 protein: CASSYSRSYEQYF
CDR3 DNA: TGTGCCAGCAGTTACTCGAGAAGCTACGAGCAGTACTTC

V gene: TRBV2
J gene: TRBJ1-5
D gene: TRBD1
clone size: .
CDR3 protein: CASSSTGANSNQPQHF
CDR3 DNA: TGTGCCAGCAGTTCTACAGGGGCGAATAGCAATCAGCCCCAGCATTTT

V gene: TRBV9
J gene: TRBJ2-3
D gene: TRBD2
clone size: .
CDR3 protein: CASSVGTSGNTDTQYF
CDR3 DNA: TGTGCCAGCAGCGTAGGGACTAGCGGGAACACAGATACGCAGTATTTT

V gene: TRBV11-3
J gene: TRBJ2-2
D gene: TRBD2
clone size: once
CDR3 protein: CASSPGTSANTGELFF
CDR3 DNA: TGTGCCAGCAGCCCGGGGACTAGCGCGAACACCGGGGAGCTGTTTTTT

V gene: TRBV7-6
J gene: TRBJ1-3
D gene: TRBD1
clone size: few
CDR3 protein: CASSRTTGAGNTIYF
CDR3 DNA: TGTGCCAGCAGTCGAACGACAGGGGCTGGAAACACCATATATTTT

V gene: TRBV2
J gene: TRBJ2-5
D gene: .
clone size: .
CDR3 protein: CASRTEETQYF
CDR3 DNA: TGTGCCAGCAGAACCGAAGAGACCCAGTACTTC

V gene: TRBV19
J gene: TRBJ1-1
D gene: .
clone size: .
CDR3 protein: CASSILTGNLNTEAFF
CDR3 DNA: TGTGCCAGTAGTATTCTTACAGGCAACCTGAACACTGAAGCTTTCTTT

V gene: TRBV9
J gene: TRBJ2-2
D gene: .
clone size: .
CDR3 protein: CASSVDEGLEYTGELFF
CDR3 DNA: TGTGCCAGCAGCGTAGATGAGGGTTTGGAGTACACCGGGGAGCTGTTTTTT

V gene: TRBV6-5
J gene: TRBJ2-1
D gene: TRBD2
clone size: .
CDR3 protein: CASSTTSGGYNEQFF
CDR3 DNA: TGTGCCAGCAGTACGACTAGCGGGGGATACAATGAGCAGTTCTTC

V gene: TRBV2
J gene: TRBJ1-1
D gene: .
clone size: once
CDR3 protein: CASSSRGGTEAFF
CDR3 DNA: TGTGCCAGCAGTTCCAGGGGAGGCACTGAAGCTTTCTTT

V gene: TRBV28
J gene: TRBJ2-2
D gene: .
clone size: .
CDR3 protein: CASSLGQTGELFF
CDR3 DNA: TGTGCCAGCAGCCTCGGACAGACCGGGGAGCTGTTTTTT

V gene: TRBV5-8
J gene: TRBJ2-2
D gene: TRBD2
clone size: .
CDR3 protein: CASSNFLAVVGTGELFF
CDR3 DNA: TGTGCCAGCAGCAACTTTCTAGCGGTGGTTGGCACCGGGGAGCTGTTTTTT

V gene: TRBV18
J gene: TRBJ1-5
D gene: .
clone size: few
CDR3 protein: CASSPRRDSNQPQHF
CDR3 DNA: TGTGCCAGCTCACCACGCAGGGATAGCAATCAGCCCCAGCATTTT

V gene: TRBV7-9
J gene: TRBJ2-1
D gene: TRBD1
clone size: few
CDR3 protein: CASSQGEINYNEQFF
CDR3 DNA: TGTGCCAGCAGCCAGGGGGAGATCAACTACAATGAGCAGTTCTTC

V gene: TRBV7-6
J gene: TRBJ2-6
D gene: TRBD2
clone size: .
CDR3 protein: CASSQRTSGGAGANVLTF
CDR3 DNA: TGTGCCAGCAGCCAGAGGACTAGCGGGGGGGCTGGGGCCAACGTCCTGACTTTC

V gene: TRBV2
J gene: TRBJ1-5
D gene: .
clone size: few
CDR3 protein: CASSLGVERAQHF
CDR3 DNA: TGTGCCAGCAGCTTGGGGGTGGAGAGAGCCCAGCATTTT

V gene: TRBV19
J gene: TRBJ1-5
D gene: TRBD1
clone size: .
CDR3 protein: CASRADRGTGQPQHF
CDR3 DNA: TGTGCCAGTAGGGCGGACAGGGGAACAGGTCAGCCCCAGCATTTT

V gene: TRBV4-1
J gene: TRBJ1-4
D gene: TRBD1
clone size: .
CDR3 protein: CASSQAQGTGGVATNEKLFF
CDR3 DNA: TGCGCCAGCAGCCAAGCTCAGGGTACAGGGGGAGTTGCAACTAATGAAAAACTGTTTTTT

V gene: TRBV7-2
J gene: TRBJ1-2
D gene: TRBD1
clone size: .
CDR3 protein: CASSPDRVNYGYTF
CDR3 DNA: TGTGCCAGCAGCCCCGACAGGGTTAACTATGGCTACACCTTC

V gene: TRBV7-9
J gene: TRBJ2-7
D gene: .
clone size: .
CDR3 protein: CASSSNNRIYEQYF
CDR3 DNA: TGTGCCAGCAGCTCAAACAACCGAATTTACGAGCAGTACTTC

V gene: TRBV18
J gene: TRBJ1-1
D gene: .
clone size: .
CDR3 protein: CASSPQGKDTEAFF
CDR3 DNA: TGTGCCAGCTCACCACAAGGGAAGGACACTGAAGCTTTCTTT

V gene: TRBV7-9
J gene: TRBJ2-1
D gene: .
clone size: few
CDR3 protein: CASSLVPGSEFF
CDR3 DNA: TGTGCCAGCAGCTTAGTTCCTGGGTCGGAGTTCTTC

V gene: TRBV19
J gene: TRBJ2-7
D gene: TRBD1
clone size: .
CDR3 protein: CASKLTGADFTYEQYF
CDR3 DNA: TGTGCCAGTAAACTTACAGGGGCCGACTTTACCTACGAGCAGTACTTC

V gene: TRBV7-9
J gene: TRBJ2-5
D gene: TRBD1
clone size: .
CDR3 protein: CASSLRQGDLETQYF
CDR3 DNA: TGTGCCAGCAGCTTAAGGCAGGGGGATCTGGAGACCCAGTACTTC

V gene: TRBV18
J gene: TRBJ1-1
D gene: .
clone size: .
CDR3 protein: CASSPISATEAFF
CDR3 DNA: TGTGCCAGCTCACCTATCTCCGCGACTGAAGCTTTCTTT